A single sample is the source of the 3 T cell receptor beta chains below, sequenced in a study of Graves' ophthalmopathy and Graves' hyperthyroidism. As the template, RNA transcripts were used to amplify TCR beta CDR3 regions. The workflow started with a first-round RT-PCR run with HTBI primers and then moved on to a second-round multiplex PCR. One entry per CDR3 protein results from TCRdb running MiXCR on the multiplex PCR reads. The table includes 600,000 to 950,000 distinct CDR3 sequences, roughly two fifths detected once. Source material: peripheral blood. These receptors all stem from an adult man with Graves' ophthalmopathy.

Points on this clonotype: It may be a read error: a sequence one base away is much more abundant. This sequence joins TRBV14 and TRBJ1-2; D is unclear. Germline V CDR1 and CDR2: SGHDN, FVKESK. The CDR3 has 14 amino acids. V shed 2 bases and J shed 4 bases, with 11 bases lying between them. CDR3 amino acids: CASSQRTFTYGYTF. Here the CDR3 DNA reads TGTGCCAGCAGCCAAAGGACCTTCACCTATGGCTACACCTTC.

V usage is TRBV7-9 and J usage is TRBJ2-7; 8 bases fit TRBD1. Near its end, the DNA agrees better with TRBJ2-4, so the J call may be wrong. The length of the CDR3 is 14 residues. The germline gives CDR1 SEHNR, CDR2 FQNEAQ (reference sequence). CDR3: CASSSRTGSNIQYF. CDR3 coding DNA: TGTGCCAGCAGCTCGCGGACAGGGTCGAACATTCAGTACTTC.

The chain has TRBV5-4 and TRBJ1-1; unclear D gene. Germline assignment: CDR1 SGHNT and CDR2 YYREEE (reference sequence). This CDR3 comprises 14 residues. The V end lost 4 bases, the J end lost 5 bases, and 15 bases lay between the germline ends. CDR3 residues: CASSRTQEWTEAFF. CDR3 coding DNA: TGTGCCAGCAGCAGAACACAAGAATGGACTGAAGCTTTCTTT.